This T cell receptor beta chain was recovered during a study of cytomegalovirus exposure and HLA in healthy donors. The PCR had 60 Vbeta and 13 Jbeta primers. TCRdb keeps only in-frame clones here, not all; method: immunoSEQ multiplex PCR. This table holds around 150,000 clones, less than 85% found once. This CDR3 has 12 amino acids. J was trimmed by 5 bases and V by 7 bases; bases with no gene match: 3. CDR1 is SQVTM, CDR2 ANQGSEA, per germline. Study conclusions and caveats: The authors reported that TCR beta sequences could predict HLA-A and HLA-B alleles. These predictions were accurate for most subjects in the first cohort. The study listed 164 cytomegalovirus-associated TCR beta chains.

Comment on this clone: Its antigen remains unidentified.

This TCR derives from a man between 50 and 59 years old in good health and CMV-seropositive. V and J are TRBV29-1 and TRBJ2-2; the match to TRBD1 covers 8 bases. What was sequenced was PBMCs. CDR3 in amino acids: CSATGGTGELFF. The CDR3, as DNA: TGCAGCGCTACAGGGGGGACCGGGGAGCTGTTTTTT.